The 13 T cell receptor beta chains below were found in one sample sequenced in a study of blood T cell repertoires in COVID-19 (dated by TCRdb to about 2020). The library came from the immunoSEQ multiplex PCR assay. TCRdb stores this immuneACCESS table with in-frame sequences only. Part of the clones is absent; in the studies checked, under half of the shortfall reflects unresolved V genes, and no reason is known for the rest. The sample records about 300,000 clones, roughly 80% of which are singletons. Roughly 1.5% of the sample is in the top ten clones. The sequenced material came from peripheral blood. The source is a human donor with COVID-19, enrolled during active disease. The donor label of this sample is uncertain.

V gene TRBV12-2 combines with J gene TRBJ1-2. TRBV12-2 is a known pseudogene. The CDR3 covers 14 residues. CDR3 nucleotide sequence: TGTGCAAGTCGCTTAGCGCGGGGGCTATGTGGCTACACCTTC. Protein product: CASRLARGLCGYTF.

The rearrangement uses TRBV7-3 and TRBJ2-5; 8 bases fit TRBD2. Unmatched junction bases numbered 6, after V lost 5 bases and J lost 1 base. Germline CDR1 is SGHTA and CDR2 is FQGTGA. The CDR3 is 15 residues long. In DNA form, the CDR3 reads TGTGCCAGCAGCACCCCCGGGGGGGTCCAAGAGACCCAGTACTTC. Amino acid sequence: CASSTPGGVQETQYF.

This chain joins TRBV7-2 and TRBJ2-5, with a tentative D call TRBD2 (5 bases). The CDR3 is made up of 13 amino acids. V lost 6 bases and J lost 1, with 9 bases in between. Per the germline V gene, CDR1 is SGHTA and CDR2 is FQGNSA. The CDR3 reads CASRRVPQETQYF. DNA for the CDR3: TGTGCCAGCAGGCGGGTCCCCCAAGAGACCCAGTACTTC.

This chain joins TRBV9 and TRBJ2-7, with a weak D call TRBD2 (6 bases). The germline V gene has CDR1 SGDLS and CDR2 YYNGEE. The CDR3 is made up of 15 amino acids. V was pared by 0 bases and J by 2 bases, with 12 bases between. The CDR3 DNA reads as TGTGCCAGCAGCGTAGATTTAGCGGCCGCCTACGAGCAGTACTTC. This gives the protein CASSVDLAAAYEQYF. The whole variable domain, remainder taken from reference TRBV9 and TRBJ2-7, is DSGVTQTPKHLITATGQRVTLRCSPRSGDLSVYWYQQSLDQGLQFLIQYYNGEERAKGNILERFSAQQFPDLHSELNLSSLELGDSALYFCASSVDLAAAYEQYFGPGTRLTVT.

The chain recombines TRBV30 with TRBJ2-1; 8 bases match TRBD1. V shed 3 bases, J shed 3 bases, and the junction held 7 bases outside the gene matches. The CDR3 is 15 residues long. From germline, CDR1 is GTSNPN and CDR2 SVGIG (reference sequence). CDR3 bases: TGTGCCTGGAGAGCAGGGGGCAGTATCTACAATGAGCAGTTCTTC. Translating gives CAWRAGGSIYNEQFF.

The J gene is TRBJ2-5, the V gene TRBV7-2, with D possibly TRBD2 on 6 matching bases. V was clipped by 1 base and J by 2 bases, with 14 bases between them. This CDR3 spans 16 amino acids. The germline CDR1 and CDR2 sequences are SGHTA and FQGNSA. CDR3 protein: CASSLGSGSGQETQYF. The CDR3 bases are TGTGCCAGCAGCTTAGGGTCGGGTAGCGGTCAAGAGACCCAGTACTTC.

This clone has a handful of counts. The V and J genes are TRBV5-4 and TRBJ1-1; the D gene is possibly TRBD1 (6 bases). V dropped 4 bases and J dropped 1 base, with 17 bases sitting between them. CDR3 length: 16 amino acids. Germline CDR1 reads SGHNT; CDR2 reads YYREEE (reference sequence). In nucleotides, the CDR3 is TGTGCCAGCAGCCTAGGGACACCTAAGCAGAACACTGAAGCTTTCTTT. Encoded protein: CASSLGTPKQNTEAFF.

As DNA, the CDR3 is TGTGCCAGCGGGACAGGGAACGGAAACACCATATATTTT. This codes for CASGTGNGNTIYF. V usage is TRBV28 and J usage is TRBJ1-3; 9 bases align to TRBD1. The V and J ends lost 8 bases and 4 bases, in that order; junction bases with no gene match: 3. The CDR3 covers 13 residues. The germline V gene has CDR1 MDHEN and CDR2 SYDVKM.

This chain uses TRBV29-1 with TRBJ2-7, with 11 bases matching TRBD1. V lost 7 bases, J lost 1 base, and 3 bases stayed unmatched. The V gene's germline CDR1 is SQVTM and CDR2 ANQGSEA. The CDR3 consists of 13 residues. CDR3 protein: CSGGQGVSYEQYF. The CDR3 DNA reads TGCAGCGGGGGACAGGGGGTATCCTACGAGCAGTACTTC.

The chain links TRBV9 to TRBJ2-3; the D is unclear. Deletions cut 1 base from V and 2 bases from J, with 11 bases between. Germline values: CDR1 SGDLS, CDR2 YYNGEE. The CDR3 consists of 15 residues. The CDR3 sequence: CASSVSQRNTDTQYF. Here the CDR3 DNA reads TGTGCCAGCAGCGTAAGTCAGCGAAACACAGATACGCAGTATTTT. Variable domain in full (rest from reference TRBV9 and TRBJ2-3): DSGVTQTPKHLITATGQRVTLRCSPRSGDLSVYWYQQSLDQGLQFLIQYYNGEERAKGNILERFSAQQFPDLHSELNLSSLELGDSALYFCASSVSQRNTDTQYFGPGTRLTVL.

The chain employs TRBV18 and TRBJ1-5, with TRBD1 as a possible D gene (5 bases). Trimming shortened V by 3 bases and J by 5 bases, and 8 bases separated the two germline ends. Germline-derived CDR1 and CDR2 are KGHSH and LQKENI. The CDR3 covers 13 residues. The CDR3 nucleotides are TGTGCCAGCTCACCGTTCAGGGATCAGCCCCAGCATTTT. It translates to CASSPFRDQPQHF. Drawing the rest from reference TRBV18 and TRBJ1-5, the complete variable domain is NAGVMQNPRHLVRRRGQEARLRCSPMKGHSHVYWYRQLPEEGLKFMVYLQKENIIDESGMPKERFSAEFPKEGPSILRIQQVVRGDSAAYFCASSPFRDQPQHFGDGTRLSIL.

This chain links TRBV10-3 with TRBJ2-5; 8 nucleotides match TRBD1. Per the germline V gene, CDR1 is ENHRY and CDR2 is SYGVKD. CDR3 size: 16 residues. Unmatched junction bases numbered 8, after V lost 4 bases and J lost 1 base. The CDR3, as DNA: TGTGCCATCAGTGGTCCCGGGACAGGTGCCCAAGAGACCCAGTACTTC. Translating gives CAISGPGTGAQETQYF.

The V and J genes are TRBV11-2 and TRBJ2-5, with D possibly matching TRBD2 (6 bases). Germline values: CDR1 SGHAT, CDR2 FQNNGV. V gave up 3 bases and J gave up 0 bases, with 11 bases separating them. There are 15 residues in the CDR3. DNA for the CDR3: TGTGCCAGCAGCTTTGGAGGGTGGTACCAAGAGACCCAGTACTTC. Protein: CASSFGGWYQETQYF.